These 22 T cell receptor beta chains came from one sample sequenced in a study of blood T cell repertoires in COVID-19. Here immunoSEQ multiplex PCR was the method, and the copy in TCRdb shows in-frame clones only, minus some. The table includes just over 650,000 clones, 75% to 90% detected once. Sequenced: peripheral blood. The receptor source for this set is a woman between 18 and 29 years old with acute or convalescent COVID-19.

This chain connects TRBV7-3 to TRBJ2-1; D perhaps matches TRBD2 (6 bases). In germline, CDR1 is SGHTA, CDR2 FQGTGA. V dropped 6 bases and J dropped 2 bases, with 14 bases sitting between them. The CDR3 spans 15 residues. Here the CDR3 reads CASSPDGLPYNEQFF. The DNA for the CDR3 is TGTGCCAGCAGTCCGGACGGACTACCCTACAATGAGCAGTTCTTC.

This rearrangement joins TRBV29-1 to TRBJ2-3; unclear D gene. The germline CDR1 and CDR2 sequences are SQVTM and ANQGSEA. V gave up 4 bases and J gave up 0 bases, with 5 bases separating them. This CDR3 is 12 amino acids long. DNA for the CDR3: TGCAGCGTTGCTCCGAGCACAGATACGCAGTATTTT. It is translated as CSVAPSTDTQYF.

The chain links TRBV5-6 to TRBJ1-2; 8 bases agree with TRBD1. Germline trimming cut 4 bases from V and 5 bases from J; bases unmatched to any gene: 4. CDR3 length equals 13 residues. Germline CDR1 is SGHDT and CDR2 is YYEEEE. The CDR3 is CASSQGASYGYTF. Here the CDR3 DNA reads TGTGCCAGCAGCCAGGGGGCGAGTTATGGCTACACCTTC.

In its sample, this clone was seen once. Here the CDR3 reads CASSVKGGNEQYF. For the CDR3, the DNA is TGTGCCAGCAGCGTAAAAGGAGGGAACGAGCAGTACTTC. The gene calls are TRBV9 and TRBJ2-7; D possibly corresponds to TRBD2 (6 bases). This CDR3 region has 13 residues. V was clipped by 1 base and J by 5 bases, with 10 bases between them. Germline V gene sequence: CDR1 SGDLS, CDR2 YYNGEE.

The chain links TRBV15 to TRBJ2-1, with a possible D match to TRBD1 (6 bases). Trimming pared 3 bases from V and 4 bases from J, leaving 19 bases between. Germline lookup yields CDR1 LNHNV and CDR2 YYDKDF (reference sequence). There are 17 residues in the CDR3. The CDR3 protein is CATSRTISQGLYNEQFF. CDR3 in DNA: TGTGCCACCAGCAGGACCATTTCACAGGGTTTGTACAATGAGCAGTTCTTC.

The chain couples TRBV30 to TRBJ1-5; perhaps TRBD1 as D (5 bases). Trimming stripped 0 bases from V and 4 bases from J, with 10 bases between. This CDR3 is 14 amino acids long. The germline V gene has CDR1 GTSNPN and CDR2 SVGIG (reference sequence). The CDR3: CAWSVDGGNQPQHF. The CDR3 bases are TGTGCCTGGAGTGTCGACGGGGGGAATCAGCCCCAGCATTTT.

The J gene is TRBJ2-1, the V gene TRBV6-6, with TRBD1 matching over 9 bases. V trimming: 6 bases; J trimming: 3 bases; junction bases outside the gene matches: 6. This CDR3 is built from 15 residues. Germline loops: CDR1 MNHNY, CDR2 SVGAGI (reference sequence). DNA for the CDR3: TGTGCCAGCAGAGAACAGGGGGCGGACTACAATGAGCAGTTCTTC. Residues: CASREQGADYNEQFF.

As for this clone: This same CDR3 is encoded by further DNA sequences in the sample. The chain combines TRBV10-3 with TRBJ1-4; 7 bases fit TRBD1. Per germline, CDR1 ENHRY and CDR2 SYGVKD. The CDR3 is 14 residues long. The trim removed 0 bases at V and 7 bases at J, leaving 2 bases unmatched. The CDR3 DNA reads TGTGCCATCAGTGAGTCAGGGGGCTCTGAAAAACTGTTTTTT. This encodes CAISESGGSEKLFF.

This rearrangement joins TRBV4-1 to TRBJ2-2, with D possibly matching TRBD2 (5 bases). Germline V gives CDR1 MGHRA, CDR2 YSYEKL. The CDR3 spans 15 residues. Trimming stripped 0 bases from V and 4 bases from J, with 9 bases between. The CDR3 protein is CASSQERVITGELFF. As DNA, the CDR3 is TGCGCCAGCAGCCAAGAGCGGGTGATCACCGGGGAGCTGTTTTTT.

This clone showed up just once. The V gene is TRBV3-1 (or the pseudogene TRBV3-2), the J gene TRBJ2-7, with 8 bases identical to TRBD1. Germline V gene sequence: CDR1 LGHDT, CDR2 YNNKEL (reference sequence). With V trimmed by 4 bases and J by 5 bases, 7 bases remained unmatched. The CDR3 is made up of 14 amino acids. The CDR3 spells CASSPRDRLNEQYF. CDR3 DNA sequence: TGTGCCAGCAGCCCGAGGGACAGGTTAAACGAGCAGTACTTC.

The chain has TRBV5-6 and TRBJ2-2, with no clear D. Trimming removed 4 bases at V and 5 bases at J, with 12 bases between. The germline V gene encodes CDR1 SGHDT and CDR2 YYEEEE. This CDR3 contains 14 residues. CDR3 coding DNA: TGTGCCAGCAGCCCAATGGCTGTAACCGGGGAGCTGTTTTTT. Translating gives CASSPMAVTGELFF.

The rearrangement links TRBV7-9 to TRBJ1-2, with 7 bases fitting TRBD1. The CDR3 is made up of 15 amino acids. V was clipped by 4 bases and J by 2 bases; unmatched bases: 7. Germline V gives CDR1 SEHNR, CDR2 FQNEAQ (reference sequence). This CDR3 is CASSSTRGKNYGYTF. In DNA form, the CDR3 reads TGTGCCAGCAGCTCAACCAGGGGGAAGAACTATGGCTACACCTTC.

The CDR3 loop is CAWGYEGLAGSEQYF. The CDR3 coding sequence is TGTGCCTGGGGCTACGAAGGGCTAGCGGGGTCCGAGCAGTACTTC. The chain recombines TRBV30 with TRBJ2-7, with 9 bases lining up with TRBD2. The germline V gene has CDR1 GTSNPN and CDR2 SVGIG (reference sequence). This CDR3 has 15 residues. V shed 5 bases, J shed 6 bases, and the junction held 14 bases outside the gene matches.

The chain combines TRBV4-1 with TRBJ2-3, with 11 bases identical to TRBD2. This CDR3 region has 15 residues. After removal of 0 bases from V and 6 bases from J, the junction contained 2 bases not matched to a gene. CDR1 and CDR2 from the germline V gene are MGHRA and YSYEKL. This CDR3 is CASSQDASGGDTQYF. CDR3 sequence (DNA): TGCGCCAGCAGCCAAGACGCTAGCGGGGGGGATACGCAGTATTTT.

V usage is TRBV4-1 and J usage is TRBJ1-1; the D gene is possibly TRBD1 (5 bases). The V end lost 4 bases, the J end lost 5 bases, and 14 bases lay between the germline ends. The CDR3 has 14 residues. The germline V gene encodes CDR1 MGHRA and CDR2 YSYEKL. CDR3 sequence reads: CASSPEGLRTEAFF. The CDR3 DNA reads as TGCGCCAGCAGCCCGGAGGGGCTACGGACTGAAGCTTTCTTT.

The chain combines TRBV7-3 with TRBJ1-2; D is unresolved. The germline V and J ends were trimmed by 5 bases and 1 base, with 11 bases remaining between them. CDR3 length: 14 amino acids. CDR1 and CDR2 from the germline V gene are SGHTA and FQGTGA. The CDR3 coding sequence is TGTGCCAGCAGCCTAGAGGGCAGTAACTATGGCTACACCTTC. Protein product: CASSLEGSNYGYTF.

This chain connects TRBV27 to TRBJ1-4; 7 bases match TRBD1. With 5 bases clipped from V and 7 bases from J, the junction kept 16 bases outside the gene matches. Looked up from germline, CDR1 is MNHEY and CDR2 is SMNVEV (reference sequence). This CDR3 comprises 17 residues. The CDR3 DNA sequence: TGTGCCAGCAGTCCACTCGGCCCGACAGGGATTAGTGAAAAACTGTTTTTT. Its translation is CASSPLGPTGISEKLFF.

This chain links TRBV5-6 with TRBJ2-1; D unclear. The CDR3 runs 16 residues. CDR1 SGHDT and CDR2 YYEEEE come from the germline V gene. V lost 4 bases, J lost 8 bases, and 22 bases lay in between. This CDR3 is CASSEPADTYRDEQFF. DNA for the CDR3: TGTGCCAGCAGCGAACCCGCCGACACCTACCGCGATGAGCAGTTCTTC.

The V and J genes are TRBV6-2 or TRBV6-3 and TRBJ2-3; 11 positions match TRBD2. V lost 3 bases and J lost 1; bases outside the gene matches: 3. The CDR3 runs 16 residues. CDR1 is MNHEY, CDR2 SVGEGT, per germline. Here the CDR3 reads CASSYTTSGGTDTQYF. CDR3 nucleotide sequence: TGTGCCAGCAGTTATACGACTAGCGGGGGCACAGATACGCAGTATTTT.

The J gene is TRBJ2-3, the V gene TRBV5-1, with 8 bases that match TRBD2. With V trimmed by 4 bases and J by 6 bases, 10 bases remained unmatched. Germline V gene data show CDR1 as SGHRS and CDR2 as YFSETQ. This CDR3 is 15 amino acids long. CDR3 protein: CASSRLGGAGDTQYF. The CDR3 DNA reads TGCGCCAGCAGCCGCCTCGGGGGGGCCGGGGATACGCAGTATTTT.

The genes are TRBV2 and TRBJ1-2; D is unresolved. The CDR3 sequence is 13 residues long. Trimming cost V 4 bases and J 6 bases, with 12 bases left between them. Looked up from germline, CDR1 is SNHLY and CDR2 is FYNNEI. The DNA for the CDR3 is TGTGCCAGCAGTGTCTGGGCCCGGCATGGCTACACCTTC. Its protein is CASSVWARHGYTF.

The V and J genes are TRBV9 and TRBJ2-1; the D gene is possibly TRBD1 (6 bases). The germline CDR1 and CDR2 sequences are SGDLS and YYNGEE. This CDR3 is 13 amino acids long. Trimming left V 3 bases short and J 2 bases short, with 6 bases between. The CDR3 nucleotides read TGTGCCAGCAGCGGGGGGCCCTACAATGAGCAGTTCTTC. Amino acids: CASSGGPYNEQFF.